Below, one T cell receptor (beta chain) is given with its context. The data belong to a study of blood T cell repertoires in COVID-19. Trimming cost V 6 bases and J 8 bases, with 20 bases left between them. This CDR3 comprises 15 residues. The germline V gene encodes CDR1 ENHRY and CDR2 SYGVKD. Sequencing used immunoSEQ multiplex PCR; TCRdb keeps in-frame clones, though not all of them. Seen here are about 440,000 clones, more than 70% observed once, and the top ten hold 10% to 15%. The sequenced sample was peripheral blood. The sequence was collected from a woman in her 50s with COVID-19, enrolled during active disease. J is TRBJ1-3 and V is TRBV10-3, with a weak D call TRBD1 (5 bases). CDR3 nucleotides: TGTGCCATCAGGGTTTTGGGGCCCTCCGAGGACACCATATATTTT. This encodes CAIRVLGPSEDTIYF.